The sequence of this TCR beta chain was determined in a study of OX40 agonist ivuxolimab in advanced cancers. In the study overall: The study gave patients intravenous ivuxolimab at 0.01 to 10 mg/kg every 2 weeks. Those enrolled were 80% to 85% male, with a mean age of around 57 years and ages from about 20 to 80.

Data came from immunoSEQ multiplex PCR; TCRdb stores just in-frame clones and leaves some out. The sample contains approximately 60,000 clones, roughly 90% of which appear only once. V shed 3 bases and J 2 bases; nucleotides not matched to a gene: 6. There are 17 residues in the CDR3. Germline CDR1 and CDR2: SGDLS and YYNGEE. The sequence derives from an adult with an advanced solid tumor such as melanoma, head and neck, liver or kidney cancer. The input for sequencing was CD4+ or CD8+ T cells sorted from blood, taken in a trial of the OX40 agonist ivuxolimab. The gene calls are TRBV9 and TRBJ2-5, with 14 nucleotides matching TRBD2. Here the CDR3 reads CASSAGTSGRFQETQYF. In DNA form, the CDR3 reads TGTGCCAGCAGCGCCGGGACTAGCGGGAGATTTCAAGAGACCCAGTACTTC.